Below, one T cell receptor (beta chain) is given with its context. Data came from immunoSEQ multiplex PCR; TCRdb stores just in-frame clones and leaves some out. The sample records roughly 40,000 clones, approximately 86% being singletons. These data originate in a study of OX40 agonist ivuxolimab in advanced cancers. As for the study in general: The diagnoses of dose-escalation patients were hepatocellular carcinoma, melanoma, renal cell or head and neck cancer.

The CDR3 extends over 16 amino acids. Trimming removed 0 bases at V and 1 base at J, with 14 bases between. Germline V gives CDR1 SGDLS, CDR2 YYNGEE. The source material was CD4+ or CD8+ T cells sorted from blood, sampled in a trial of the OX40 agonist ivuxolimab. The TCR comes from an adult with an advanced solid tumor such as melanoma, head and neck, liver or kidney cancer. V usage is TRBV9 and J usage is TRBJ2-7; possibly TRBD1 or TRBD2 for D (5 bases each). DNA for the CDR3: TGTGCCAGCAGCGTAGGGGAGACAGAAGTATCCTACGAGCAGTACTTC. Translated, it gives CASSVGETEVSYEQYF.